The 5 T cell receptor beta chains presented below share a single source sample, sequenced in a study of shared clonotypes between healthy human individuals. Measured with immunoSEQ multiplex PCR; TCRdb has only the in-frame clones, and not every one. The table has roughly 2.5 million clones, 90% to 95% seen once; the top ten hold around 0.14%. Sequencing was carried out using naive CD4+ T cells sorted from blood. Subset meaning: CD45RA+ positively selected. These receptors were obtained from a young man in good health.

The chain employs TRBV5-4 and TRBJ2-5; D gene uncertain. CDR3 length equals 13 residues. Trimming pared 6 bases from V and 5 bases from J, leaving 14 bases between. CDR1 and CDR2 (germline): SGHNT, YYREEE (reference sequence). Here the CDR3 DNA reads TGTGCCAGCAAACCTCCAGCCTCGGAGACCCAGTACTTC. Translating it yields CASKPPASETQYF.

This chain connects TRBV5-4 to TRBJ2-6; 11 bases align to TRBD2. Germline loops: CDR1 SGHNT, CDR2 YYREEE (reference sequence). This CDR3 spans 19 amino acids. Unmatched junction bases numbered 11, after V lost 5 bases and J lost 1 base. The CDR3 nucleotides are TGTGCCAGCAGTCACCCAACCGGGACTAGCGGATCTGGGGCCAACGTCCTGACTTTC. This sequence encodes CASSHPTGTSGSGANVLTF.

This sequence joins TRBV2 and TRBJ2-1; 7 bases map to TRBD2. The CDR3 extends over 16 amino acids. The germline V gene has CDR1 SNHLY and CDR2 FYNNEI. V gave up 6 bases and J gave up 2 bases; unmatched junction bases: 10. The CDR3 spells CASSRLGGNPYNEQFF. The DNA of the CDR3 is TGTGCCAGCAGCCGACTGGGAGGGAACCCCTACAATGAGCAGTTCTTC. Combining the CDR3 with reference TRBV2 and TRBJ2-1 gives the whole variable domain EPEVTQTPSHQVTQMGQEVILRCVPISNHLYFYWYRQILGQKVEFLVSFYNNEISEKSEIFDDQFSVERPDGSNFTLKIRSTKLEDSAMYFCASSRLGGNPYNEQFFGPGTRLTVL.

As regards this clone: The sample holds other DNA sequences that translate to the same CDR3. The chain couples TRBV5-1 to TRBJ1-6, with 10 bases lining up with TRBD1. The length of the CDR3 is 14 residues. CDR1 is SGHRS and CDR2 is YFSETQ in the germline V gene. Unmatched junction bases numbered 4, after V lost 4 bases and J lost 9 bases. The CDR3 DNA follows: TGCGCCAGCAGCCTAGGACAGGGGGGTTCACCCCTCCACTTT. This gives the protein CASSLGQGGSPLHF. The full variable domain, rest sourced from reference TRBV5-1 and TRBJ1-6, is KAGVTQTPRYLIKTRGQQVTLSCSPISGHRSVSWYQQTPGQGLQFLFEYFSETQRNKGNFPGRFSGRQFSNSRSEMNVSTLELGDSALYLCASSLGQGGSPLHFGNGTRLTVT.

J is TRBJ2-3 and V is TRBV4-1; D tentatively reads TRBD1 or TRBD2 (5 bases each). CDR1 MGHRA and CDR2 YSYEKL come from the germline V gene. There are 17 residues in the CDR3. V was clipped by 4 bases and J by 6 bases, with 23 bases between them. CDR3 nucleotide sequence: TGCGCCAGCAGCCTGGGGTACACTGCCGGGGCTCAGGATACGCAGTATTTT. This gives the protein CASSLGYTAGAQDTQYF.